This T cell receptor (beta chain) was obtained from a study of neoadjuvant anti-PD-1 for oral cavity cancer. Whole-study context: Non-progressing patients received a fourth nivolumab dose near day 43, then surgery on days 50-56.

The time point: after neoadjuvant nivolumab, at surgical resection. V lost 0 bases and J lost 10, with 12 bases in between. The germline gives CDR1 SGHTA, CDR2 FQGNSA. This CDR3 is built from 13 residues. This clone was seen only a few times. Libraries were prepared by immunoSEQ multiplex PCR; TCRdb keeps only in-frame clonotypes and omits some of them. The sample lists 7,500 to 10,000 clones; approximately 68% were seen once. The specimen comprised PBMCs, sampled after nivolumab (anti-PD-1) treatment. The clonotype was recovered from a person aged 35 to 85 with oral cavity squamous cell carcinoma. The chain links TRBV7-2 to TRBJ1-1; D is uncertain. The CDR3 reads CASSLADGVSAFF. CDR3 in DNA: TGTGCCAGCAGCTTAGCGGACGGGGTCTCAGCTTTCTTT.